A selection of T cell receptor beta chains follows, all from one sample in a study of CD8+ T cells in alopecia areata. TCRdb keeps only in-frame clones here, not all; method: immunoSEQ multiplex PCR. The table has 200,000 to 250,000 clones, more than 45% seen once; the top ten hold 1.5% to 2%. The sample here was CD4+ T cells sorted from blood, taken at week 4, from a patient treated with tofacitinib. The receptors were sampled from a human donor with alopecia areata. The CDR3 runs from the conserved cysteine through the conserved F or W. A row's size may be missing; if present it is once, few, many or a size class.

V gene	J gene	clone size	CDR3 protein
TRBV2	TRBJ2-3	once	CASNPGLADTQYF
TRBV2	TRBJ1-2	-	CASSIMTTEYGYTF
TRBV5-1	TRBJ1-2	-	CASSAGQGRGGYTF
TRBV20-1	TRBJ2-5	-	CSARVQETQYF
TRBV5-1	TRBJ2-3	-	CASSLERNTQYF
TRBV10-3	TRBJ1-2	-	CASSGVANYGYTF
TRBV30	TRBJ1-6	-	CAWGQTNSPLHF
TRBV6-5	TRBJ1-1	-	CASRSINTEAFF
TRBV30	TRBJ1-1	-	CAWRRQGAAFF
TRBV27	TRBJ2-5	-	CASSLSRVIETQYF
TRBV5-1	TRBJ2-7	-	CASSGTGTGVAEQYF
TRBV7-2	TRBJ2-3	few	CASSNTDTQYF
TRBV29-1	TRBJ2-7	-	CSVRQGDHEQYF
TRBV11-3	TRBJ1-1	-	CASSSHITEAFF
TRBV30	TRBJ1-2	-	CAWSQINYGYTF
TRBV30	TRBJ2-5	-	CAWSVPRDFQETQYF
TRBV25-1	TRBJ2-7	few	CATTSGIYEQYF
TRBV15	TRBJ2-7	-	CATSRDLERYEQYF
TRBV4-3	TRBJ2-1	-	CASSQEQGQGHNEQFF
TRBV7-2	TRBJ2-6	few	CASSLVSDRPILF
TRBV19	TRBJ2-5	few	CASRVTYQETQYF
TRBV4-2	TRBJ1-2	-	CASSQDEGTGGDYGYTF
TRBV30	TRBJ2-3	-	CAWSVLRGDTQYF
TRBV5-1	TRBJ1-1	-	CASSQYIEGTEAFF
TRBV30	TRBJ1-1	-	CACLLQSYTEAFF
TRBV25-1	TRBJ2-2	few	CASSESVGYGELFF
TRBV20-1	TRBJ1-2	-	CSAQEGYGYTF
TRBV29-1	TRBJ1-5	few	CSVQRGDNQPQHF
TRBV30	TRBJ1-1	few	CAWWFHSEAFF
TRBV18	TRBJ2-3	-	CASSPLPLTDTQYF
TRBV5-6	TRBJ2-7	-	CASSRAWATSYEQYF